This TCR beta chain was profiled in a study of cytomegalovirus exposure and HLA in healthy donors. About the study: Among the 300 to 450 genotyped donors, approximately 81% were placed in the Caucasian-associated ancestry cluster.

The CDR3 sequence is 15 residues long. CDR1 is SGHAT and CDR2 is FQNNGV in the germline V gene. Losses at the gene ends were 6 bases for V and 7 bases for J; bases not matched to a gene: 9. Turning to this clone: The target antigen is unknown.

Whole-study findings and limits: The listing of roughly 160 TCR beta chains classed them as cytomegalovirus-associated. TCR beta V- and J-gene trimming was later associated with a missense DCLRE1C variant. What TCR beta sequences reportedly achieved was accurate prediction of HLA-A and HLA-B alleles in most subjects.

The PCR contained 60 Vbeta and 13 Jbeta primers. Some clones are missing from TCRdb's copy, which holds only in-frame ones; the method was immunoSEQ multiplex PCR. The sample shows around 78,000 clones, and 3.8% sits with its ten largest clones. This rearrangement joins TRBV11-2 to TRBJ1-5, with 10 bases identical to TRBD1. The sequencing input was PBMCs. This clonotype was obtained from a man between 18 and 35 years old in good health and CMV-seropositive. The CDR3 DNA reads as TGTGCCAGCAGTATGACAGGGGGCGGCTCGCAGCCCCAGCATTTT. As protein: CASSMTGGGSQPQHF. The whole variable domain, remainder taken from reference TRBV11-2 and TRBJ1-5, is EAGVAQSPRYKIIEKRQSVAFWCNPISGHATLYWYQQILGQGPKLLIQFQNNGVVDDSQLPKDRFSAERLKGVDSTLKIQPAKLEDSAVYLCASSMTGGGSQPQHFGDGTRLSIL.